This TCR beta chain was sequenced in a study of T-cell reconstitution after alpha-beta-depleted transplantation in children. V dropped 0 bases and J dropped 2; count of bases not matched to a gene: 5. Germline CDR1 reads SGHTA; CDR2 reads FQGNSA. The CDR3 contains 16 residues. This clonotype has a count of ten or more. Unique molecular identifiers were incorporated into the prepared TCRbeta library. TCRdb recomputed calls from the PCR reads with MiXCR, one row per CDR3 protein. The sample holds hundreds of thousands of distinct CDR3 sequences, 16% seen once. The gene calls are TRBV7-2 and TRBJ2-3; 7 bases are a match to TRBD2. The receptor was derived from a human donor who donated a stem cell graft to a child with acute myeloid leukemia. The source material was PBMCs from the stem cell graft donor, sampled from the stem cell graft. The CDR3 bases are TGTGCCAGCAGCTTAGCGACGGGGGGTTTCACAGATACGCAGTATTTT. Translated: CASSLATGGFTDTQYF.